Presented here are 28 T cell receptor beta chains from one specimen sequenced in a study of T cell repertoires in cytomegalovirus infection. TCRdb re-derived calls from the reads in MiXCR, one entry per CDR3 protein. This table holds fewer than 350,000 distinct CDR3 sequences, almost 30% found once. Antigen specificity for these receptors is unknown. Sequencing used cultured PBMCs, obtained from culture after CMV antigen stimulation. The source of these receptors is a human donor in good health (CMV status not recorded). Some clones in this sample may be carry-over from other donors' samples.

This clonotype was detected only a few times. The chain employs TRBV20-1 and TRBJ1-5; D not resolved. V was pared by 5 bases and J by 2 bases, with 10 bases between. This CDR3 comprises 13 residues. Germline values: CDR1 DFQATT, CDR2 SNEGSKA (reference sequence). The CDR3, as DNA: TGCAGTGCTTTCACGGGAGGCAATCAGCCCCAGCATTTT. Amino acid sequence: CSAFTGGNQPQHF.

J is TRBJ2-1 and V is TRBV10-3; D might be TRBD1 or TRBD2, each matching 5 bases. The germline V gene has CDR1 ENHRY and CDR2 SYGVKD. This CDR3 is built from 16 residues. With 7 bases removed from V and 3 bases from J, the gap between germline ends came to 19 bases. The CDR3 loop reads CAITNTGPEDYNEQFF. CDR3 in DNA: TGTGCCATCACTAACACAGGCCCGGAGGACTACAATGAGCAGTTCTTC.

This clonotype came up a few times. This chain connects TRBV5-1 to TRBJ1-4, with D uncertain. CDR1 SGHRS and CDR2 YFSETQ come from the germline V gene. This CDR3 has 17 amino acids. Trimming removed 7 bases at V and 0 bases at J, with 19 bases between. The CDR3 DNA reads as TGCGCCAGCTCCCCGTCCGGCCACAGATCAACTAATGAAAAACTGTTTTTT. Encoded protein: CASSPSGHRSTNEKLFF.

The chain is built from TRBV11-2 and TRBJ2-5; weak D call: TRBD1 (5 bases). V was shortened by 5 bases and J by 7 bases, with 8 bases between the two germline ends. Germline lookup yields CDR1 SGHAT and CDR2 FQNNGV. The CDR3 is 11 amino acids. CDR3 sequence reads: CASSPQGTQYF. The CDR3 nucleotides read TGTGCCAGCAGCCCCCAGGGGACCCAGTACTTC.

This clonotype has at least ten counts. The V and J genes are TRBV19 and TRBJ2-1, with 9 bases matching TRBD1. The CDR3 spans 15 residues. Germline lookup yields CDR1 LNHDA and CDR2 SQIVND (reference sequence). Trimming cost V 6 bases and J 7 bases; bases outside gene matches: 10. In nucleotides, the CDR3 is TGTGCCAGTAGCCCGCGGGACAGGGCTCGAAATGAGCAGTTCTTC. Amino acid sequence: CASSPRDRARNEQFF.

This rearrangement joins TRBV6-5 to TRBJ2-1; 13 nucleotides line up with TRBD2. The CDR3 is 15 residues long. The V and J ends lost 5 bases and 8 bases, in that order; junction bases with no gene match: 6. In germline, CDR1 is MNHEY, CDR2 SVGAGI. The chain's CDR3 is CASSAETSGGYEQFF. CDR3 in DNA: TGTGCCAGCAGTGCCGAGACTAGCGGGGGGTATGAGCAGTTCTTC.

This chain uses TRBV6-1 with TRBJ2-1; 8 bases align to TRBD2. Germline V gene lookup returns CDR1 MNHNS and CDR2 SASEGT. Trimming at V came to 8 bases and at J to 0 bases, leaving 15 bases not matched to a gene. The CDR3 spans 18 residues. DNA of the CDR3: TGTGCCAGCCCCCCGGGGCTAGCGGGTCTCCTCTCCTACAATGAGCAGTTCTTC. It is translated as CASPPGLAGLLSYNEQFF.

V is TRBV19 and J is TRBJ2-3; 9 bases match TRBD2. This CDR3 spans 16 amino acids. With V trimmed by 3 bases and J by 2 bases, 6 bases remained unmatched. Germline CDR1 and CDR2: LNHDA and SQIVND (reference sequence). DNA for the CDR3: TGTGCCAGTAGTATCGGGACTAGCTTCGCCACAGATACGCAGTATTTT. Translated, it gives CASSIGTSFATDTQYF.

The chain is built from TRBV19 and TRBJ1-5; D gene uncertain. The V and J ends lost 1 base and 1 base respectively, with 8 bases between them. The germline V gene encodes CDR1 LNHDA and CDR2 SQIVND (reference sequence). The CDR3 totals 15 residues. CDR3 in DNA: TGTGCCAGTAGTATAGTTGGCAAGAGCAATCAGCCCCAGCATTTT. It codes for CASSIVGKSNQPQHF.

The chain employs TRBV6-5 and TRBJ1-5, with D maybe TRBD1 (6 bases). The germline gives CDR1 MNHEY, CDR2 SVGAGI. V gave up 5 bases and J gave up 4 bases, with 15 bases separating them. This CDR3 comprises 15 residues. The chain's CDR3 is CASSLQGRRNQPQHF. CDR3 in DNA: TGTGCCAGCAGTCTACAGGGAAGGAGAAATCAGCCCCAGCATTTT.

Ten or more counts support this clonotype. The chain has TRBV6-1 and TRBJ2-5; TRBD1 matches at 12 bases. The germline gives CDR1 MNHNS, CDR2 SASEGT. Unmatched junction bases numbered 5, after V lost 5 bases and J lost 1 base. The CDR3 sequence is 16 residues long. This CDR3 is CASSLRDRGLQETQYF. CDR3 sequence (DNA): TGTGCCAGCAGTCTACGGGACAGGGGGCTCCAAGAGACCCAGTACTTC.

The rearrangement uses TRBV12-5 and TRBJ1-6; 11 nucleotides match TRBD1. The CDR3 loop spans 17 amino acids. CDR1 and CDR2 (germline): LGHNT, FRNRAP. The CDR3 coding sequence is TGTGCCACGGCGAGGGGGACAGGGGGTTCGTGGGGCTCACCCCTCCACTTT. Protein product: CATARGTGGSWGSPLHF.

This clonotype was counted between two and nine times. V and J are TRBV6-1 and TRBJ1-5, with a tentative D call TRBD1 (6 bases). V lost 6 bases, J lost 0 bases, and 12 bases lay in between. Germline loops: CDR1 MNHNS, CDR2 SASEGT. The CDR3 has 15 residues. The CDR3 sequence: CASRLDRTSNQPQHF. DNA for the CDR3: TGTGCCAGCAGACTAGACAGGACTAGCAATCAGCCCCAGCATTTT.

This clonotype was seen only a few times. The V call is TRBV7-2, the J call TRBJ1-2; D is unclear. The CDR3 contains 13 residues. Trimming pared 2 bases from V and 6 bases from J, leaving 10 bases between. Germline loops: CDR1 SGHTA, CDR2 FQGNSA. The CDR3, as DNA: TGTGCCAGCAGCTTAAGAGGAGAGGATGGCTACACCTTC. As protein: CASSLRGEDGYTF.

This clonotype was found many times. The V and J genes are TRBV7-8 and TRBJ2-7; D perhaps matches TRBD1 (6 bases). The CDR3 sequence is 16 residues long. Germline V gene data show CDR1 as SGHVS and CDR2 as FQNEAQ. V was pared by 5 bases and J by 3 bases, with 20 bases between. In nucleotides, the CDR3 is TGTGCCAGCAGCGGGGACGACAGGCACCCCCTCTACGAGCAGTACTTC. Encoded protein: CASSGDDRHPLYEQYF.

This clonotype has ten or more counts. One end of the junction is discordant with germline, which a read error may explain. This chain uses TRBV7-6 with TRBJ2-7; 10 bases agree with TRBD2. Germline CDR1 is SGHVS and CDR2 is FNYEAQ. This CDR3 is 15 amino acids long. As DNA, the CDR3 is TGTGCCAGCAGTTTAGAACTAGCGGGGTCTTACGAGCAGTACTTC. It translates to CASSLELAGSYEQYF.

The V and J genes are TRBV6-1 and TRBJ1-5; unclear D gene. Trimming removed 2 bases at V and 1 base at J, with 6 bases between. The CDR3 totals 14 residues. CDR1 is MNHNS and CDR2 is SASEGT in the germline V gene. CDR3 in DNA: TGTGCCAGCAGTGAAACTGGAAGCAATCAGCCCCAGCATTTT. Encoded protein: CASSETGSNQPQHF.

This clonotype was recorded many times. The V and J genes are TRBV7-2 and TRBJ2-5; weak D call: TRBD1 (5 bases). The ends were cut back, 4 bases at V and 4 bases at J, with 10 bases in the middle. Germline CDR1 SGHTA, CDR2 FQGNSA. The CDR3 has 13 residues. CDR3 nucleotides: TGTGCCAGCAGCTCCGACAGCCGAGAGACCCAGTACTTC. Translation gives CASSSDSRETQYF.

This clonotype was seen more than once but under ten times. The chain couples TRBV7-8 to TRBJ2-7; possible D gene TRBD1, 5 bases. Germline CDR1 and CDR2: SGHVS and FQNEAQ. The V and J ends lost 1 base and 4 bases respectively, with 11 bases between them. CDR3 length equals 14 residues. Here the CDR3 DNA reads TGTGCCAGCAGCTTAGAGGCAGGGCGGTACGAGCAGTACTTC. Translated: CASSLEAGRYEQYF.

This clonotype was detected a few times. The rearrangement joins TRBV4-2 to TRBJ2-3; D ambiguous. Germline values: CDR1 LGHNA, CDR2 YNFKEQ. This CDR3 region has 14 residues. The ends were cut back, 3 bases at V and 4 bases at J, with 11 bases in the middle. The CDR3 sequence is CASSHQSRPDTQYF. In nucleotides, the CDR3 is TGTGCCAGCAGCCACCAGTCCCGACCAGATACGCAGTATTTT.

This rearrangement joins TRBV4-2 to TRBJ2-7, with D uncertain. Looked up from germline, CDR1 is LGHNA and CDR2 is YNFKEQ. Trimming removed 2 bases at V and 3 bases at J, with 11 bases between. The CDR3 totals 14 residues. Here the CDR3 reads CASSQSIGLYEQYF. In DNA, the CDR3 is TGTGCCAGCAGCCAAAGCATCGGGCTCTACGAGCAGTACTTC.

The chain couples TRBV4-2 to TRBJ2-7, with a possible D match to TRBD2 (5 bases). The CDR3 extends over 15 amino acids. V lost 1 base, J lost 0 bases, and 10 bases lay in between. CDR1 and CDR2 from the germline V gene are LGHNA and YNFKEQ. The CDR3 loop is CASSQGTGSSYEQYF. CDR3 DNA sequence: TGTGCCAGCAGCCAAGGGACTGGAAGCTCCTACGAGCAGTACTTC.

This clonotype was observed many times. The chain employs TRBV4-2 and TRBJ2-1, with 12 positions matching TRBD2. J lost 4 bases, V lost 0 bases, and 16 bases had no gene match. Germline-derived CDR1 and CDR2 are LGHNA and YNFKEQ. This CDR3 comprises 21 residues. The CDR3 here is CASSQDEIILAGGQVYNEQFF. The CDR3 DNA reads as TGTGCCAGCAGCCAAGATGAAATAATACTAGCGGGAGGTCAAGTGTACAATGAGCAGTTCTTC.

The table lists this clonotype with a few counts. V is TRBV7-9 and J is TRBJ2-1, with D unresolved. With 5 bases removed from V and 7 bases from J, the gap between germline ends came to 12 bases. Per the germline V gene, CDR1 is SEHNR and CDR2 is FQNEAQ (reference sequence). The CDR3 sequence is 13 residues long. Written as DNA, the CDR3 is TGTGCCAGCAGCCCTAATGCTCAAAATGAGCAGTTCTTC. Amino acid sequence: CASSPNAQNEQFF.

CDR3 coding DNA: TGTGCCATTCGACAGGGGAACTATGGCTACACCTTC. Its translation is CAIRQGNYGYTF. V is TRBV27 and J is TRBJ1-2, with 8 nucleotides matching TRBD1. The CDR3 contains 12 residues. Trimming removed 10 bases from V and 2 bases from J; junction bases left unmatched: 3. The V gene's germline CDR1 is MNHEY and CDR2 SMNVEV (reference sequence).

The chain links TRBV5-1 to TRBJ1-6; weak D call: TRBD1 (5 bases). Trimming took off 1 base at V and 8 bases at J, with 16 bases between the two ends. Germline assignment: CDR1 SGHRS and CDR2 YFSETQ. This CDR3 spans 16 amino acids. Here the CDR3 DNA reads TGCGCCAGCAGCTTGAAGCCGGGGGTTACGGATTCACCCCTCCACTTT. Protein: CASSLKPGVTDSPLHF.

The V gene is TRBV7-2, the J gene TRBJ2-5; 10 bases are shared with TRBD2. V shed 1 base, J shed 4 bases, and the junction held 21 bases outside the gene matches. The CDR3 has 21 amino acids. CDR1 is SGHTA, CDR2 FQGNSA, per germline. The CDR3 DNA reads TGTGCCAGCAGCTTAGTCTGGGCAAAGCGGGAGGGCCAAGGGGCGAGAGAGACCCAGTACTTC. It translates to CASSLVWAKREGQGARETQYF.

This clonotype was seen more than once but under ten times. This sequence joins TRBV5-4 and TRBJ1-2; D not resolved. Germline CDR1 is SGHNT and CDR2 is YYREEE (reference sequence). The V end lost 2 bases, the J end lost 6 bases, and 11 bases lay between the germline ends. The CDR3 runs 13 residues. The DNA for the CDR3 is TGTGCCAGCAGCTTTGAAGGATGGCATGGCTACACCTTC. Encoded protein: CASSFEGWHGYTF.